This TCR beta chain emerged from a study of T cells in Graves' hyperthyroidism and ophthalmopathy. Points from the study as a whole: The blood repertoire included most of the expanded thyroid clonotypes above 0.001. Ophthalmopathy was distinguished from stable hyperthyroidism by 13 V-J signatures.

Trimming removed 1 base from V and 2 bases from J, with 9 bases in between. Germline lookup yields CDR1 SEHNR and CDR2 FQNEAQ (reference sequence). The CDR3 spans 14 residues. This clonotype showed up just a few times. Antigen: not known. Orbital computed tomography and thyroid ultrasound, together with serum TRAb and thyroxine and clinical symptoms, were used for diagnoses. PBMCs came from 8.5 to 10 ml fresh peripheral blood. TCR beta CDR3 sequences were amplified from RNA transcripts. First-round RT-PCR of the TCR CDR3 relied on the HTBI primer set. TCRdb processed the multiplex PCR reads anew with MiXCR; each CDR3 protein has one entry. The table has roughly 660,000 distinct CDR3 sequences, 17% seen once.

The sample taken for sequencing was blood. The receptor's source is a man aged 50-60 years with Graves' hyperthyroidism. This chain joins TRBV7-9 and TRBJ2-7, with D possibly TRBD1 on 6 matching bases. As DNA, the CDR3 is TGTGCCAGCAGCTTAGAACAGGGCACCTACGAGCAGTACTTC. It codes for CASSLEQGTYEQYF.